This T cell receptor beta chain was documented in a study of cytomegalovirus exposure and HLA in healthy donors. Overall study findings and caveats: Sequencing likely generated an artifact that appeared as a cluster of highly shared sequence variants. The dataset shows that most TCR sequences were rare, while some public TCRs occurred in many donors. A later analysis found common viral pathogens apparently linked to several of the most significant clusters.

The PCR ran on 60 Vbeta and 13 Jbeta primers. Assay: immunoSEQ multiplex PCR; the TCRdb copy retains only in-frame clones and omits some. The table lists 55,000 to 85,000 clones. Remarks on this clone: Antigen: not known.

Sequenced input: PBMCs. This clonotype originated in a female donor in good health and CMV-seropositive.

CDR3 in amino acids: CASSVTTGGNSYEQYF. CDR3 coding DNA: TGTGCCAGCAGTGTTACGACAGGGGGCAACTCCTACGAGCAGTACTTC. The chain links TRBV6-1 to TRBJ2-7; 10 bases are shared with TRBD1. The CDR3 is made up of 16 amino acids. Germline CDR1 MNHNS, CDR2 SASEGT. V dropped 4 bases and J dropped 0; count of bases not matched to a gene: 6.